This TCR beta chain was found in a study of blood T cell repertoires in COVID-19 (dated by TCRdb to the early 2020s). As for the study more broadly: Samples from collaborators originated in the United States, Italy and Spain and spanned both the acute and convalescent phases of COVID-19. Where HLA class I and class II types were available, the types were taken from metadata supplied by the sample provider, not from assay-based typing. Deeply sampled blood TCRbeta repertoires from subjects exposed to, actively infected with, or recovered from COVID-19 were included in the dataset. The repertoires were made available in a free public database intended to serve as a resource for research on the immune response to SARS-CoV-2. The sample metadata nearly always contained a de-identified subject ID, COVID-19 status, age in years and sex. The material from the prospective study consisted of cDNA or gDNA derived from T cells, B-cell-depleted T cells, or PBMCs. The samples were drawn from the first 160 participants of the ongoing ImmuneRACE study and from 1,254 subjects provided by 6 global collaborators. What the authors observed across the whole study: How much clinical and demographic metadata was included differed by source and by participant, and the metadata was provided uncurated.

TCRbeta CDR3 regions were amplified from genomic DNA by means of the immunoSEQ Assay, a bias-controlled multiplex PCR. Turning to the authors' computational methods: The number of nucleated cells in each sample was estimated from the amplification of reference gene primers within the assay. Sequence reads were collapsed and filtered to measure the absolute abundance of every unique TCRbeta CDR3 rearrangement. Productive Simpson clonality was computed per sample as the square root of Simpson's diversity index over productive rearrangements. TCRdb retrieved this table from immuneACCESS and kept in-frame rearrangements only. Not all clones are present; in checked studies, unresolved V genes account for under half, and no reason is known for the remainder. V and J calls and clone size are given by that table; D and trimming were obtained from the DNA. For this sample the table gives 100,000 to 150,000 clones, of which approximately 90% were detected only once. Over 9% of the sample lies in the top ten.

Collaborating institutions collected whole blood in K2EDTA tubes following their own protocols. For TCRbeta analysis, collaborator samples were shipped as frozen whole blood, as isolated PBMCs, or as DNA extracted from either sample type. The CDR3 measures 14 amino acids from cysteine to phenylalanine. Only the CDR3 portion is preserved as DNA: 42 bases, with reading frame beginning at the first base. The junction carries 9 bases between V and J, which are trimmed by 3 bases and 0 bases respectively. For CDR1 and CDR2, the germline V gene (reference sequence) lists MNHEY and SMNVEV. On this clone: The clone's antigen remains unknown. Base-call qualities are not available, and no considerably larger clone is one nucleotide away.

Sequencing input: peripheral blood. The sequence was obtained from a man aged 45-60 years with acute or convalescent COVID-19. The chain was built from TRBV27 and TRBJ2-7, and the D gene may be TRBD2, 6 bases matching. In nucleotides, the sequence is TGTGCCAGCAGTTTGACTAGGGACTCCTACGAGCAGTACTTC. This is translated as CASSLTRDSYEQYF.